This T cell receptor (beta chain) is from a study of pediatric ulcerative colitis. Study-wide results and caveats: Ulcerative colitis patients shared more blood-rectal clones than controls.

As regards this clone: Its antigen is unknown.

Generated by immunoSEQ multiplex PCR, the TCRdb table keeps only in-frame clones and is missing some. The data show under 30,000 clones, more than 65% seen once. One to two pinch biopsies were taken from the rectum during colonoscopy. No immunosuppressive drugs were given to ulcerative colitis patients before diagnostic colonoscopy. This receptor was taken from a boy aged 5-17 years with severe ulcerative colitis. The sequencing input was gut tissue.

CDR3 region: CASSSPITDTQYF. The CDR3 region has the DNA TGTGCCAGCAGCTCCCCTATCACAGATACGCAGTATTTT. The chain recombines TRBV7-2 with TRBJ2-3; D is unresolved. Trimming shortened V by 4 bases and J by 2 bases, and 7 bases separated the two germline ends. Per the germline V gene, CDR1 is SGHTA and CDR2 is FQGNSA. The CDR3 is 13 amino acids.